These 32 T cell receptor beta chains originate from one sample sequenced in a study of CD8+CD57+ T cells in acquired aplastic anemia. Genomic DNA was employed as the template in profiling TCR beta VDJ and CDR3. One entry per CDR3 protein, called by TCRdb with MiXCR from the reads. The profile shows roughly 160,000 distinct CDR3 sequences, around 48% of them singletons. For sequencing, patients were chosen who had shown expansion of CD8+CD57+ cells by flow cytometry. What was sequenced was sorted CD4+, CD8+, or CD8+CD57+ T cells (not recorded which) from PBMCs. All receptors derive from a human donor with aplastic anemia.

CDR3 bases: TGCGCCAGCACAGTGTACTTGAGGGCCGAGCAGTACTTC. Its translation: CASTVYLRAEQYF. The V gene is TRBV10-2, the J gene TRBJ2-7; D may be TRBD2 (5 bases). Trimming shortened V by 7 bases and J by 6 bases, and 16 bases separated the two germline ends. CDR3 length: 13 residues. CDR1 is WSHSY and CDR2 is SAAADI in the germline V gene.

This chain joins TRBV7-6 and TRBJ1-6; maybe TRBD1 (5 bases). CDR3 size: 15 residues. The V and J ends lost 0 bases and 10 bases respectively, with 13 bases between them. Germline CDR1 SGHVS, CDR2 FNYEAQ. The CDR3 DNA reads TGTGCCAGCAGCTTAGCTTCCGGGGGTTGGTCACCCCTCCACTTT. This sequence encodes CASSLASGGWSPLHF.

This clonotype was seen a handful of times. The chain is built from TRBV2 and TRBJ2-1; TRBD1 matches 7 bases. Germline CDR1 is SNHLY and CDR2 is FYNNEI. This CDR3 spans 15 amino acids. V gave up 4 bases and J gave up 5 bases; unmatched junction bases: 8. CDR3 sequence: CASSGTGTVNNEQFF. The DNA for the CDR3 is TGTGCCAGCAGTGGAACCGGGACAGTAAACAATGAGCAGTTCTTC.

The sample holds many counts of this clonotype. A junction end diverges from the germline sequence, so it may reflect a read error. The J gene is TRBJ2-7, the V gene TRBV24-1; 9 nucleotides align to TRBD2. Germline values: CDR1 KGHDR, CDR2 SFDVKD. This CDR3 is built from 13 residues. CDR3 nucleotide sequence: TGTGCCACCAGTGACCCCCGACTAGCGGAGATAAACTTC. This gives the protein CATSDPRLAEINF.

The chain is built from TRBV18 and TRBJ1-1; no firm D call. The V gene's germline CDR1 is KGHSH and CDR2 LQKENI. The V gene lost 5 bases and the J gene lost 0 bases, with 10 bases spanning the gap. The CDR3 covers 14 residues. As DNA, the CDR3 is TGTGCCAGCTCATTTACACCCATGAACACTGAAGCTTTCTTT. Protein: CASSFTPMNTEAFF.

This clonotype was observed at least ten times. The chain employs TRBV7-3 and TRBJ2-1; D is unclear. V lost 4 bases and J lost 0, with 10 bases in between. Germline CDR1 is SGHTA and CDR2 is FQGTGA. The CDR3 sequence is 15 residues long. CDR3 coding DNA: TGTGCCAGCAGCTCAAGTCTAAGCTCCTACAATGAGCAGTTCTTC. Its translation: CASSSSLSSYNEQFF.

CDR3 DNA: TGTGCCAGCAGCCCCCCCGGGACAGGGAGGATAGAGACCCAGTACTTC. Translating gives CASSPPGTGRIETQYF. The V gene is TRBV7-2, the J gene TRBJ2-5, with 9 bases fitting TRBD1. The CDR3 loop spans 16 amino acids. Germline CDR1 and CDR2: SGHTA and FQGNSA. Trimming took 5 bases from V and 4 from J; bases not matched to a gene: 11.

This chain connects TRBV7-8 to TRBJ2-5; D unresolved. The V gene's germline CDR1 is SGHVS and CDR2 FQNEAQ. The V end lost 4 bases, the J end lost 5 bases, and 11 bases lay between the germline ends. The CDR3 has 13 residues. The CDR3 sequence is CASSSLDGETQYF. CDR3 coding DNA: TGTGCCAGCAGCTCATTAGACGGTGAGACCCAGTACTTC.

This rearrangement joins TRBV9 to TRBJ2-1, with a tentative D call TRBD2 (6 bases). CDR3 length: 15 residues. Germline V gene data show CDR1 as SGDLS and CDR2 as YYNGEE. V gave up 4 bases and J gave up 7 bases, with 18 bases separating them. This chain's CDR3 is CASSHPGTARNEQFF. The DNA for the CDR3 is TGTGCCAGCAGCCACCCCGGGACTGCTAGGAATGAGCAGTTCTTC.

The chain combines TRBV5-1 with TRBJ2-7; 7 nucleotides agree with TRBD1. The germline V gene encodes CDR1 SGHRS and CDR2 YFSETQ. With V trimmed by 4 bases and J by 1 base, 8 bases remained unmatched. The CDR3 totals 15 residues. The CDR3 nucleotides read TGCGCCAGCAGCCCGGAGGACAGGAGGTCCTACGAGCAGTACTTC. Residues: CASSPEDRRSYEQYF.

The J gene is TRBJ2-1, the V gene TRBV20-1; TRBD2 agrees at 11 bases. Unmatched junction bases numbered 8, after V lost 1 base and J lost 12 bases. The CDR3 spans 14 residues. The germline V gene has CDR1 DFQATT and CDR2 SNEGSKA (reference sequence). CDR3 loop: CSARVPGLAVWQFF. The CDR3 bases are TGCAGTGCTAGAGTGCCGGGACTAGCGGTGTGGCAGTTCTTC.

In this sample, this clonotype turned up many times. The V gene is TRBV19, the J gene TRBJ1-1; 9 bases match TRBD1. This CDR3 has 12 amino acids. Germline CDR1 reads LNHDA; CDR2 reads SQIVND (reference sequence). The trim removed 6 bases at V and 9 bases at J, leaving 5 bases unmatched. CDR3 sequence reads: CASSGQGTKAFF. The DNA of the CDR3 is TGTGCCAGTAGCGGACAGGGGACAAAAGCTTTCTTT.

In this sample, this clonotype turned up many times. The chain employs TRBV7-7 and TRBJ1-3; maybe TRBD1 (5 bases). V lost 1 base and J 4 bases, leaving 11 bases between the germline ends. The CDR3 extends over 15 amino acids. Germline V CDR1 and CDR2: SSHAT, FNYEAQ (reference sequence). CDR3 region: CASSLDGAGGNTIYF. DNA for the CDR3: TGTGCCAGCAGCTTAGACGGGGCTGGAGGAAACACCATATATTTT.

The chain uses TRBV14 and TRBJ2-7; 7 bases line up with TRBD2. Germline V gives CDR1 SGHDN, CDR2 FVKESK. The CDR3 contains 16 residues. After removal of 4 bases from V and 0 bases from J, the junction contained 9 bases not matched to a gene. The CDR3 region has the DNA TGTGCCAGCAGCCCGTCCGGGGACTACTACTCCTACGAGCAGTACTTC. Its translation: CASSPSGDYYSYEQYF.

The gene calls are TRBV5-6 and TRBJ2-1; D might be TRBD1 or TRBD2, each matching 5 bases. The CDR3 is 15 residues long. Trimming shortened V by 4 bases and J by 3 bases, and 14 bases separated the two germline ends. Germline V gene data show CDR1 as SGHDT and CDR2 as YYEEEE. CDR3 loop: CASSLRGRLYNEQFF. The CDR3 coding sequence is TGTGCCAGCAGCCTCCGGGGCAGGCTCTACAATGAGCAGTTCTTC.

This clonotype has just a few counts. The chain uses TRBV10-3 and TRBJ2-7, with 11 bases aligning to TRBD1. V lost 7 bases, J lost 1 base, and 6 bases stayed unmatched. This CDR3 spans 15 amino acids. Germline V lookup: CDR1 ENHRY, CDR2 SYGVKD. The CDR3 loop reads CAIKLGQGGSYEQYF. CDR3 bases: TGTGCCATCAAGCTGGGACAGGGGGGTTCCTACGAGCAGTACTTC.

In DNA form, the CDR3 reads TGTGCCAGCAGTTGGGGGACGCTCTCCTACAATGAGCAGTTCTTC. Its translation is CASSWGTLSYNEQFF. The chain carries TRBV7-3 and TRBJ2-1; D is perhaps TRBD1 or TRBD2 (5 bases each). The CDR3 is 15 residues long. The germline gives CDR1 SGHTA, CDR2 FQGTGA. With 6 bases removed from V and 0 bases from J, the gap between germline ends came to 12 bases. Variable domain in full (rest from reference TRBV7-3 and TRBJ2-1): GAGVSQTPSNKVTEKGKYVELRCDPISGHTALYWYRQSLGQGPEFLIYFQGTGAADDSGLPNDRFFAVRPEGSVSTLKIQRTERGDSAVYLCASSWGTLSYNEQFFGPGTRLTVL.

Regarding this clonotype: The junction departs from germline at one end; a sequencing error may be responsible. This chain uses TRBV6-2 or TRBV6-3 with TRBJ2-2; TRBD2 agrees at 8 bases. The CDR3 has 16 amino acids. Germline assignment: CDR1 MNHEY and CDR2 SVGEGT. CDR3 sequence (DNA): TGTGCCAGCAGTTACGGAAGCGGGAGAGGCACCGGGGAGCTGGTTTTT. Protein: CASSYGSGRGTGELVF.

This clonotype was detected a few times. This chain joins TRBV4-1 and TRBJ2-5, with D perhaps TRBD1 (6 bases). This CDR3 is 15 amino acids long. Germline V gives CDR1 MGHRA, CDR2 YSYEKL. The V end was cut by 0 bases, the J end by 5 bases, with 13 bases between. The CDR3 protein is CASSQEYRVRETQYF. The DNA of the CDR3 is TGCGCCAGCAGCCAAGAATACAGGGTCCGGGAGACCCAGTACTTC.

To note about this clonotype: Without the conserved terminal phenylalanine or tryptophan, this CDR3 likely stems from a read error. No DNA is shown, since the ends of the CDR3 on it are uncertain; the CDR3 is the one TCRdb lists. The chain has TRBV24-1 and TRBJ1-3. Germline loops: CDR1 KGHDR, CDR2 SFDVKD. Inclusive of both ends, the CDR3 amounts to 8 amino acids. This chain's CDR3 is CATSDYIG.

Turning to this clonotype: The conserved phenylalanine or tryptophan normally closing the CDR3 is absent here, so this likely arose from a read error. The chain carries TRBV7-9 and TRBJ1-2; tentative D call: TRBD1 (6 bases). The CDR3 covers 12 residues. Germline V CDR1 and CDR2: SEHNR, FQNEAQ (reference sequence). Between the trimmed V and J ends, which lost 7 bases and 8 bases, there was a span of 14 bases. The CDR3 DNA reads TGTGCCAGCAACCAGGGGACCAGAGGCTACACCTCC. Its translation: CASNQGTRGYTS.

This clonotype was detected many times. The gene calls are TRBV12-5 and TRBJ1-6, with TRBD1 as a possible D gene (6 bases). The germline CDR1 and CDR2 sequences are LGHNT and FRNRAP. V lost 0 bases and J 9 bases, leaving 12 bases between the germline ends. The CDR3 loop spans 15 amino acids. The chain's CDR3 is CASGLVTGFSSPLHF. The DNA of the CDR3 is TGTGCTAGTGGTTTGGTAACAGGGTTCAGTTCACCCCTCCACTTT.

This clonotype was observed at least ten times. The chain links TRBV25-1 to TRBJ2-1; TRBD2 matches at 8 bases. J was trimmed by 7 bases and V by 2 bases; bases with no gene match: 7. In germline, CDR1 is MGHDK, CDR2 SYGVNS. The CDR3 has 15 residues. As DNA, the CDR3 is TGTGCCAGCAGTGAACCTCCTCCGGGGGGGAATGAGCAGTTCTTC. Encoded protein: CASSEPPPGGNEQFF.

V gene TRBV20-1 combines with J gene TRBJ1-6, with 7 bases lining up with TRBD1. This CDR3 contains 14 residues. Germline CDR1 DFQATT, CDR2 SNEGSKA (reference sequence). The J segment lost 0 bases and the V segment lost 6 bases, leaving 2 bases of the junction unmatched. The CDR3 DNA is TGCAGTGCCGGGGACAGCTCCTATAATTCACCCCTCCACTTT. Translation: CSAGDSSYNSPLHF.

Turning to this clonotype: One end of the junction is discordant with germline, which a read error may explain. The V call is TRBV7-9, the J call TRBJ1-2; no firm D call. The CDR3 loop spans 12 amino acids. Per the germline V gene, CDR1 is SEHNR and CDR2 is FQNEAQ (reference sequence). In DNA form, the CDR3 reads TGTGCCAGCAGCCTACGGGGTGGAGGATTAGGCTTC. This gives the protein CASSLRGGGLGF.

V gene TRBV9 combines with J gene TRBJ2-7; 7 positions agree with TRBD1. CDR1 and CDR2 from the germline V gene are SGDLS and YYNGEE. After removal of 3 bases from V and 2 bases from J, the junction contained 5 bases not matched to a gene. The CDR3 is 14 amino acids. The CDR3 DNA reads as TGTGCCAGCAGCGCCACAGGGGTCCCCTACGAGCAGTACTTC. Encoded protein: CASSATGVPYEQYF. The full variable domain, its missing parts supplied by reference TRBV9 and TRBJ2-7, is DSGVTQTPKHLITATGQRVTLRCSPRSGDLSVYWYQQSLDQGLQFLIQYYNGEERAKGNILERFSAQQFPDLHSELNLSSLELGDSALYFCASSATGVPYEQYFGPGTRLTVT.

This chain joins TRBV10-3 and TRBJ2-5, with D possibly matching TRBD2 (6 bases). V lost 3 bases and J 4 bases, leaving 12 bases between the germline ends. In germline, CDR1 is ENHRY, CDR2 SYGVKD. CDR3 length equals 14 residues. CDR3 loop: CAISDGNGRETQYF. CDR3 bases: TGTGCCATCAGTGACGGCAACGGGAGAGAGACCCAGTACTTC.

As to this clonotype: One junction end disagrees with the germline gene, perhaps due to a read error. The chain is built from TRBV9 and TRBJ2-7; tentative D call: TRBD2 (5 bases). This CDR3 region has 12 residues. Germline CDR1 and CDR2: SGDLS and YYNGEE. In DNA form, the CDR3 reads TGTGCCAGCAGCGTACTAGCCGCCGAGCAGCACTTC. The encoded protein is CASSVLAAEQHF.

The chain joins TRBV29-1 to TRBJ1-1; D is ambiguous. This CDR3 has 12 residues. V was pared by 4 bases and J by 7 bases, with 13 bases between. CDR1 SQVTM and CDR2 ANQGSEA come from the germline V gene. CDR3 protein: CSVGDAASEAFF. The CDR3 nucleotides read TGCAGCGTTGGGGATGCGGCGAGTGAAGCTTTCTTT. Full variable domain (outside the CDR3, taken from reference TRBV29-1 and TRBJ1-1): SAVISQKPSRDICQRGTSLTIQCQVDSQVTMMFWYRQQPGQSLTLIATANQGSEATYESGFVIDKFPISRPNLTFSTLTVSNMSPEDSSIYLCSVGDAASEAFFGQGTRLTVV.

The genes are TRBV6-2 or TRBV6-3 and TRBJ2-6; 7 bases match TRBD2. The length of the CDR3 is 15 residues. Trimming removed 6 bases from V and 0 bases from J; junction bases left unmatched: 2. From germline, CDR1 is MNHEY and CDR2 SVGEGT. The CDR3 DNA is TGTGCCAGCAGGGGGGGGGGCTCTGGGGCCAACGTCCTGACTTTC. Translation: CASRGGGSGANVLTF.

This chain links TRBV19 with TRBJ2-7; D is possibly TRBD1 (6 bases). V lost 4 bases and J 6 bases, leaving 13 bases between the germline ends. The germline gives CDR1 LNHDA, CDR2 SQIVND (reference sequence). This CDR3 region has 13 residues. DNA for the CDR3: TGTGCCAGTAGTAGCCCACAGGGTCGCGAGCAGTACTTC. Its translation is CASSSPQGREQYF.

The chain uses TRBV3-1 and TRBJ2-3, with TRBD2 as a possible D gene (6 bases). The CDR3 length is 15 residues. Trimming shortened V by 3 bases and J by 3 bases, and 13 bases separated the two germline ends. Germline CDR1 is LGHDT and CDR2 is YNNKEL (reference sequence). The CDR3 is CASSHAGTFTDTQYF. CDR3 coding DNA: TGTGCCAGCAGCCACGCCGGGACTTTTACAGATACGCAGTATTTT.